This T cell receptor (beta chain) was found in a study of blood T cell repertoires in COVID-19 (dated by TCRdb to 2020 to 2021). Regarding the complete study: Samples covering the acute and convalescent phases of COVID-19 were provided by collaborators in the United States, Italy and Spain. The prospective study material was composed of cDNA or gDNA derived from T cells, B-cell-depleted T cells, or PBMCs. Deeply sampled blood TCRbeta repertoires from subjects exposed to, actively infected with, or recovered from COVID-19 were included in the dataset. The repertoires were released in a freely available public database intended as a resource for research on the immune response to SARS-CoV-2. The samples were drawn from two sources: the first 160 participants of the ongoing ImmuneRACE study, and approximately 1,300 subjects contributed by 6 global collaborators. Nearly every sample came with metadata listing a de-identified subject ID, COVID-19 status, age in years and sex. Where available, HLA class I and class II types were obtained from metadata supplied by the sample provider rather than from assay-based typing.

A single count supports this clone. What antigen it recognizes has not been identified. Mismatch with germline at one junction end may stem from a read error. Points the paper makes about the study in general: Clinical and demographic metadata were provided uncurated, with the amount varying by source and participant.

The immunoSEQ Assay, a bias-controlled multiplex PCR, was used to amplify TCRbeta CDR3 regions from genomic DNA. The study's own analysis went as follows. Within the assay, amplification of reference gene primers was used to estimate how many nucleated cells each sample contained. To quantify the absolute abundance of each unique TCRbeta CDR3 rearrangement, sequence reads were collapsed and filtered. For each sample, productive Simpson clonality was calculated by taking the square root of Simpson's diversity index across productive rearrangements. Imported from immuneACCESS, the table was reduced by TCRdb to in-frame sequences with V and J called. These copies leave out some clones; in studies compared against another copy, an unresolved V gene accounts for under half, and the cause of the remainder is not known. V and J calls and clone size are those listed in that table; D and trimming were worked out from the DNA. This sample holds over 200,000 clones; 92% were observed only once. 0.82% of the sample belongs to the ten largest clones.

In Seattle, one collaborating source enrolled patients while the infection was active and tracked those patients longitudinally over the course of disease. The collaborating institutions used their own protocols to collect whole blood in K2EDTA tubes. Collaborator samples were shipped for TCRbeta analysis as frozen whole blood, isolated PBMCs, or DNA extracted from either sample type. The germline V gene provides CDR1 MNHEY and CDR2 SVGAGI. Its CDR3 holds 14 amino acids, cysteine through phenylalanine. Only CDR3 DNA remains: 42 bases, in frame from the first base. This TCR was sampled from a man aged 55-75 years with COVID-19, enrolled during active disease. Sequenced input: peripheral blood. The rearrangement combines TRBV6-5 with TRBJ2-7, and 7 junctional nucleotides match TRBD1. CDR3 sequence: CASSDSDRFHEQYF. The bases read TGTGCCAGCAGTGACTCGGACAGGTTCCACGAGCAGTACTTC.